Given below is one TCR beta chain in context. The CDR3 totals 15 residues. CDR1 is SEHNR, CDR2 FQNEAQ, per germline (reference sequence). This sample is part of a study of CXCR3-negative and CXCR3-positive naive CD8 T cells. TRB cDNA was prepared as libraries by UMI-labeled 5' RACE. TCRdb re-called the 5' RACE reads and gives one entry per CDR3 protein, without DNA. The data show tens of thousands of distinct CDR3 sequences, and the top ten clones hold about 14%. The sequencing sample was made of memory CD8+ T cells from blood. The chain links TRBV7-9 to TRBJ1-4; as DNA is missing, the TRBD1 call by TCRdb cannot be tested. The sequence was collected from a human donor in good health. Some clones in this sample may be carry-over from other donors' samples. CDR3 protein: CASSPSQGEVEKLFF.